This T cell receptor (beta chain) came from a study of cytomegalovirus exposure and HLA in healthy donors (dated by TCRdb to 2017 to 2019). For context, the study as a whole: In an earlier analysis of roughly 590 of the donors, 276 Gb of sequence data and 90 million to 120 million unique TCR beta sequences from some 170 million T cells were reported. An early release covering just under 650 HLA-typed donors comprised about 320 gigabases of sequencing data and roughly 86 million unique TCR sequences. The genetic ancestry cluster associated with self-reported Caucasian donors included 81% of the 350 to 500 genotyped donors. The study was designed to test whether signatures of past pathogen exposure could be identified by cataloging public T cell receptors. Using immunosequencing, the study profiled T cell repertoires from roughly 650 subjects and related those repertoires to cytomegalovirus serostatus. Besides the first cohort of about 730 subjects, a separate validation cohort made up of some 110 different subjects was used. The study combined high-throughput TCR immunosequencing, statistical association of individual TCRs with disease status, and machine learning to predict cytomegalovirus infection status. A later analysis re-examined previously published TCR beta repertoires from around 670 donors and added high-resolution HLA genotyping to investigate patterns of TCR occurrence. Rather than drawing on any new phenotypic data, the later analysis identified candidate immune exposures from TCR beta sequences and the way those sequences occurred across donors. An earlier analysis of 450 to 750 of the donors used high-throughput TCR beta sequencing to judge whether each TCR beta V gene segment behaved as functional or pseudogenic. Donor age, sex, ethnicity and CMV serostatus were compiled together with the repertoire data. Genome-wide SNP genotypes for about 55% of the roughly 670 donors were used in a later genetic analysis, which treated that subset as a discovery cohort. All discovery cohort repertoires had been generated on a single sequencing platform. Both class I and class II loci were covered by HLA typing, at four-digit resolution. The number of donors typed differed by locus, with roughly 620-630 for A, B, C, DRB1 and DQB1, roughly 520 for DQA1, approximately 570 for DPA1, and 472 for DPB1. A handful of DR-DQ haplotypes were handled as single units for association and clustering because linkage in the cohort was strong. Among 398 genotyped donors of the cohort, an average of roughly 240,000 unique TCR beta nucleotide sequences were sequenced per donor, about a sixth of them non-productive. The paper as a whole reports these results and caveats: The cohort was sequenced for TCR beta chains only, and without alpha or paired-chain data the features that could be detected were limited. Most TCR sequences were observed very rarely across donors, whereas some public TCRs were present in many individuals. A further reported finding was that TCR beta sequences accurately predicted the HLA-A and HLA-B alleles for most subjects in the first cohort. Sequencing depth was assumed to be roughly uniform across donors in the presence/absence analyses, though that assumption may not hold. A later analysis found that HLA-associated TCR beta chains were more clonally expanded and had lower generation probabilities than equally common non-associated chains. In both the original and validation cohorts, the classifier was reported to diagnose cytomegalovirus status with high specificity and sensitivity. Because counts were too low, seventeen rarely observed V segments, including chromosome 9 orphons, were left out of the earlier analysis of a few hundred of the donors. The authors suggested that the approach could potentially be generalized to other disease states and immunological phenotypes. At a false discovery rate of 0.05, a later analysis linked 16,000 or so TCR beta sequences to specific HLA alleles. The only immune exposure information available for the cohort was CMV serostatus. In a later analysis, TCR association rates were found to vary across HLA loci, with the most associated TCRs seen for DRB1 alleles and the fewest for HLA-C alleles. According to a later analysis, parvovirus B19, influenza, CMV and Epstein-Barr virus appeared linked to several top co-occurrence clusters. Some IMGT-functional V segments, including TRBV6-2 and TRBV6-3, could not be told apart with the 87-base-pair reads, so those segments were excluded. A few of the identified cytomegalovirus-associated TCR beta chains were confirmed in vitro to be specific for cytomegalovirus antigens. A later genetic analysis associated a missense DCLRE1C variant with V-gene and J-gene trimming of TCR beta chains, and an independent cohort replicated the association. When HLA alleles, especially DR and DQ, strongly co-occurred, TCR associations were difficult to assign to individual alleles. Broadly in line with IMGT annotations, most TCR beta V segments showed up in productive rearrangements about 90% or about 30% of the time in an earlier analysis of several hundred of the donors. HLA typing was unavailable for some donors at each locus, so association tests used only the typed subset. Compared with the roughly 700-donor mean, donors in an Asian-associated ancestry cluster had fewer N-insertions in productive TCRs, according to a later genetic analysis. Linkage disequilibrium might explain the correlated functional status among segregating V segments, but an unknown experimental factor could not be excluded. A cluster of highly shared sequence variants was judged likely to represent a technical artifact of the sequencing pipeline. The study gave a list of about 160 TCR beta chains associated with cytomegalovirus. Most CMV-associated TCR beta chains appeared to be HLA-restricted in a later analysis, and the HLA associations seemed to be driven largely by CMV exposure.

In total, about 650 healthy bone marrow donors made up the cohort. All cohort members were sampled while nominally healthy, although unrecorded immune exposures were likely present. The donor was CMV seronegative and belonged to the group of over 300 seronegative cohort members. A peripheral blood sample was collected from each donor, and TCR beta sequencing was performed on peripheral blood mononuclear cells. The Qiagen DNeasy Blood Extraction Kit was used to extract genomic DNA from the blood cell samples. As to this clone: Its antigen is unknown. Base qualities are not at hand, and no much larger clone is one base apart.

Via the germline V gene (reference sequence), CDR1 is SEHNR and CDR2 FQNEAQ. Measured from the cysteine to the phenylalanine, the CDR3 is 15 residues long. Only the CDR3 DNA stays, 45 bases, in frame from base 1. After removal of 1 base from V and 1 base from J, the junction retains 3 bases not matched to a gene. Library creation used the immunoSEQ multiplex PCR assay. The multiplex PCR relied on a mix of 60 forward primers for TCR Vbeta segments and 13 reverse primers for TCR Jbeta segments. The CDR3 region of rearranged TCR beta genes was amplified from genomic DNA with a multiplex PCR assay. The amplified TCR beta libraries were sequenced on the Illumina HiSeq System as 87-base-pair reads. In the paper's pipeline: A later analysis tallied 75 million to 95 million unique TCR beta chains across the roughly 610 repertoires, and 10 million to 11 million of those chains were shared by two or more donors. To remove PCR and sequencing errors, raw reads were error-corrected and collapsed into unique sequences using a nearest-neighbor algorithm that merged closely related sequences. CDR3 sequences were aligned to IMGT reference sequences to assign V, D and J gene segments. For a sequence to be retained, a match of at least six nucleotides to both a V gene segment and a J gene segment was required. A rearrangement was called productive if the CDR3 had no stop codons and remained in frame with V and J, and every other rearrangement was called non-productive. Following IMGT convention, CDR3 was defined as the stretch from the second conserved V-encoded cysteine to the conserved J-encoded phenylalanine. The earlier analysis of some 600 of the donors excluded sequences that lacked an unambiguous match to a single V gene segment. In an earlier analysis of almost 600 of the donors, a V segment was called functional when productive rearrangements were above 56.7%, and segregating when the standard deviation between donors exceeded 5%. A statistical classification framework was built for diagnosing cytomegalovirus status from the catalog of TCR beta chain sequences. In a later analysis, TCR nucleotide sequences were compared against IMGT/GENE-DB human TR gene sequences so that V and J genes could be assigned. The TCRdist pipeline was used in a later analysis to assign CDR3 sequences and most-parsimonious VDJ recombination scenarios. In a later analysis, each TCR beta chain was defined by its CDR3 amino acid sequence together with its V-gene family, and reads lacking a unique V-gene family were excluded. To address suspected cross-contamination and a sequencing artifact, a later analysis removed several hundred highly shared, low-generation-probability nucleotide sequences. A later analysis calculated a clonal expansion index for each public chain from normalized within-repertoire ranks of inferred template counts. Generation probabilities in a later analysis came from a VDJ recombination model fitted to out-of-frame rearrangements, and those results were checked against IGoR. In a later analysis, hypergeometric tests were used to score TCR-TCR, TCR-HLA and TCR-CMV co-occurrence, with a repertoire-size bias correction applied to TCR pairs. A later analysis estimated false discovery rates by permuting HLA or CMV assignments 20 times. In a later analysis, co-occurring TCRs were grouped using DBSCAN, with TCRdist sequence similarity added in when clustering inside HLA-allele-positive subsets. Repertoires with fewer than 30,000 or more than 120,000 public chains were left out of co-occurrence clustering, as were four to six repertoires with anomalous nucleotide sharing. Held by TCRdb, this immuneACCESS table contains in-frame sequences only and omits some clones. Under half of the omission traces to an unresolved V gene where checked; the cause of the rest is unknown. That table furnishes V, J and clone size, whereas the DNA furnished D and trimming. In this sample the table shows fewer than 200,000 clones, roughly 71% of which occur a single time. About 1.6% of the sample is taken by the ten largest.

Sequencing was performed on PBMCs. The receptor was derived from a girl aged 10-17 years in good health and CMV-seronegative. The rearranged segments are TRBV7-9 and TRBJ1-1; 7 of the junction bases match TRBD1. In nucleotides, the sequence is TGTGCCAGCAGCTTAGACAGGGGTAGGAACACTGAAGCTTTCTTT. Its protein reads: CASSLDRGRNTEAFF.